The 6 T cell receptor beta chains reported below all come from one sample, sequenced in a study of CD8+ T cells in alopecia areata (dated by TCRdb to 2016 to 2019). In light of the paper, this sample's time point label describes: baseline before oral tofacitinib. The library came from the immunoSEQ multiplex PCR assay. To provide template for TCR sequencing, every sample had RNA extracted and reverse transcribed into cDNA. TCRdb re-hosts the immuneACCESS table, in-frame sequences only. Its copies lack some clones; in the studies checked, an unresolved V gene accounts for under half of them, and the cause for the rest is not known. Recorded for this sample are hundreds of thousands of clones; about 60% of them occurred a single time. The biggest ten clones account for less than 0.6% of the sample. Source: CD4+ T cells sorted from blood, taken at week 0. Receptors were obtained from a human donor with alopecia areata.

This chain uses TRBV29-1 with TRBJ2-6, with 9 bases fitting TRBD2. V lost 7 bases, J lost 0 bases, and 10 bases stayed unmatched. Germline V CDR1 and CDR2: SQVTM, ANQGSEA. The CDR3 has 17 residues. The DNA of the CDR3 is TGCAGCGCAGTGCCCGGGACTAGCCCCTCTGGGGCCAACGTCCTGACTTTC. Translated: CSAVPGTSPSGANVLTF.

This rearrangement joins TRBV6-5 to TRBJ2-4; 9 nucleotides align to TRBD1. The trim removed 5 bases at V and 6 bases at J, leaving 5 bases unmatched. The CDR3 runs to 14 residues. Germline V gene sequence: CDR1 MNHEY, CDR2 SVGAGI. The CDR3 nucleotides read TGTGCCAGCAGTCTAATACAGGGGGCAAACATTCAGTACTTC. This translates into CASSLIQGANIQYF.

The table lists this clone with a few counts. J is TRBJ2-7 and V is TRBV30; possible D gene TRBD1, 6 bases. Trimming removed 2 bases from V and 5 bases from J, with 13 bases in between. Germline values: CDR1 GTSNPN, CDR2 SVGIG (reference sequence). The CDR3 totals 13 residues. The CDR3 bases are TGTGCCTGGAGTTCACAGGGTGTCCACGAGCAGTACTTC. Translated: CAWSSQGVHEQYF.

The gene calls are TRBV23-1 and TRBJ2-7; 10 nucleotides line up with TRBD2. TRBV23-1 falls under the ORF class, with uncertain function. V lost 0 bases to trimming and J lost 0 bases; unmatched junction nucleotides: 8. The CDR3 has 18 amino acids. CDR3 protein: CASSQSRLAGESSYEQYF. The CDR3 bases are TGCGCCAGCAGTCAATCAAGACTAGCGGGCGAAAGCTCCTACGAGCAGTACTTC.

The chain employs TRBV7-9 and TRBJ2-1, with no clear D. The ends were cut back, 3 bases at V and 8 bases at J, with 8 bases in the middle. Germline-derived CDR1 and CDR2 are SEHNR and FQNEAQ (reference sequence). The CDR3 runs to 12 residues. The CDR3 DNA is TGTGCCAGCAGCTTCCCGTTCGATGAGCAGTTCTTC. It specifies CASSFPFDEQFF.

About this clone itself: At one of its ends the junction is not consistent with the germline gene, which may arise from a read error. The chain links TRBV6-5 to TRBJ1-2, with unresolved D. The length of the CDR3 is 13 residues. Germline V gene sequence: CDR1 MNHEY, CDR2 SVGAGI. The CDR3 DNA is TGTGCCATCAGTGTAGACACAAACTATGGCTACACCTTC. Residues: CAISVDTNYGYTF.